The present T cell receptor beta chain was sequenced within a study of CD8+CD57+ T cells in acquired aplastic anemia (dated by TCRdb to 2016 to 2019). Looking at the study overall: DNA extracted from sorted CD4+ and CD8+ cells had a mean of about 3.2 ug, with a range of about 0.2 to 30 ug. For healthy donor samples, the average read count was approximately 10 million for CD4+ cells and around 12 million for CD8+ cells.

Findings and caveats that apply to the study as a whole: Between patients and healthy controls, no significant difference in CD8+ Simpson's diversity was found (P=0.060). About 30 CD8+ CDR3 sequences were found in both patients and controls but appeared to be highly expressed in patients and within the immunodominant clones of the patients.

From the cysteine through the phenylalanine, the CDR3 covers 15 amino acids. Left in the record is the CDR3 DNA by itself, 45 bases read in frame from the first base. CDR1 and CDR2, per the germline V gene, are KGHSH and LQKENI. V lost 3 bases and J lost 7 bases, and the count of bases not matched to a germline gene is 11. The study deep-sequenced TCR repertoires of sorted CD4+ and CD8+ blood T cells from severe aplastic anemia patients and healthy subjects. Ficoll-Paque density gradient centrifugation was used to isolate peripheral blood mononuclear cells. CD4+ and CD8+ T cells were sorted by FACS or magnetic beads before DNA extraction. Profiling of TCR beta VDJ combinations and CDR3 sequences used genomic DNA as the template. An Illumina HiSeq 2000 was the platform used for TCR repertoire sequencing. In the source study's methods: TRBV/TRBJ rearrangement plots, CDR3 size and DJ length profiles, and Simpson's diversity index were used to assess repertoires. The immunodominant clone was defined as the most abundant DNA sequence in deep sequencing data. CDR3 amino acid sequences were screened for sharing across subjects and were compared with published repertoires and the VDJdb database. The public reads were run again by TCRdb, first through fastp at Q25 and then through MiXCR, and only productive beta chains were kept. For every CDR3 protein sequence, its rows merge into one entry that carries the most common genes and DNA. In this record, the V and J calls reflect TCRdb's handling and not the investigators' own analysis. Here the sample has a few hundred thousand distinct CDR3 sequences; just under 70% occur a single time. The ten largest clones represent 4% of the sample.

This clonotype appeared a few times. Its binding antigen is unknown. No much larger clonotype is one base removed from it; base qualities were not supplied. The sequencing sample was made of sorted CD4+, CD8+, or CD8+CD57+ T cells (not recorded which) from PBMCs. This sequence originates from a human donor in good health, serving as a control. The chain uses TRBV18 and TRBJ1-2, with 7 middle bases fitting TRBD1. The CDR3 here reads CASSPKTGKVGGYTF. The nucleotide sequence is TGTGCCAGCTCACCCAAGACAGGGAAGGTTGGTGGCTACACCTTC.